This T cell receptor (beta chain) derives from a study of human T cells and chemical hapten exposure. A note on this clonotype: The antigen is unknown.

Germline CDR1 is PRHDT and CDR2 is FYEKMQ (reference sequence). This CDR3 comprises 14 residues. V lost 3 bases to trimming and J lost 0 bases; unmatched junction nucleotides: 2. Study results and limitations: Those TCRs sitting above 1 in 1000 frequency stayed the same with DPC sensitization.

Unseparated into fractions, whole blood served as the source from which total RNA was extracted. Individual cDNA molecules in this library carried unique molecular identifiers. TCRdb re-analysed the reads in MiXCR, keeping a single row per CDR3 protein. The sample lists around 120,000 distinct CDR3 sequences, around 9% seen once, with approximately 1.5% in the top ten. V gene TRBV13 combines with J gene TRBJ2-7; 7 nucleotides line up with TRBD1. The receptor's source is a human donor in good health. Some clones in this sample may be carry-over from other donors' samples. Sample: whole blood. CDR3: CASSLRGPSYEQYF. The CDR3 coding sequence is TGTGCCAGCAGCTTGAGGGGGCCCTCCTACGAGCAGTACTTC.